Presented here are 10 T cell receptor beta chains from one specimen sequenced in a study of T cells after yellow fever vaccination. TCRdb itself ran the 5' RACE reads through MiXCR, one entry per CDR3 protein. The data hold about 220,000 distinct CDR3 sequences, with 3% to 3.5% observed a single time. The sample in question was CD4+ T cells sorted from PBMCs, obtained 10 days after the yellow fever booster vaccination. These receptors all come from a young man who received the YFV17D yellow fever vaccine.

This clonotype has a handful of counts. V usage is TRBV20-1 and J usage is TRBJ2-3; 10 nucleotides line up with TRBD2. J lost 3 bases, V lost 5 bases, and 8 bases had no gene match. This CDR3 is built from 15 residues. Germline CDR1 reads DFQATT; CDR2 reads SNEGSKA (reference sequence). CDR3 sequence reads: CSAGPQRGGTDTQYF. As DNA, the CDR3 is TGCAGTGCTGGCCCCCAGCGGGGGGGGACAGATACGCAGTATTTT.

This clonotype showed up many times. The chain has TRBV7-6 and TRBJ2-3, with a weak D call TRBD1 (6 bases). CDR1 and CDR2 (germline): SGHVS, FNYEAQ. V was pared by 5 bases and J by 5 bases, with 11 bases between. The CDR3 is made up of 13 amino acids. CDR3 DNA: TGTGCCAGCAGCCCGGGACACCGAGATACGCAGTATTTT. Its translation is CASSPGHRDTQYF.

The rearrangement joins TRBV10-1 to TRBJ1-2; D not resolved. Germline V CDR1 and CDR2: WNHNN, SYGVQD (reference sequence). The V gene lost 6 bases and the J gene lost 4 bases, with 12 bases spanning the gap. This CDR3 is 13 amino acids long. CDR3 amino acids: CASSPGGTYGYTF. The CDR3 nucleotides read TGCGCCAGCAGCCCGGGCGGAACCTATGGCTACACCTTC.

This chain joins TRBV4-1 and TRBJ2-3, with D perhaps given as TRBD1 or TRBD2 (5 bases each). V shed 0 bases and J shed 6 bases, with 13 bases lying between them. Germline V gene lookup returns CDR1 MGHRA and CDR2 YSYEKL. The CDR3 totals 15 residues. CDR3 region: CASSQEGTPGDTQYF. The CDR3 DNA is TGCGCCAGCAGCCAAGAAGGGACCCCCGGCGATACGCAGTATTTT.

This clonotype was seen a few times. The chain combines TRBV5-4 with TRBJ1-2; 8 bases agree with TRBD1. This CDR3 has 13 amino acids. The ends lost 4 bases at V and 7 bases at J; junction bases unmatched: 6. Germline CDR1 and CDR2: SGHNT and YYREEE (reference sequence). CDR3 DNA sequence: TGTGCCAGCAGCCTGGACAGGGAATCTGGCTACACCTTC. Translated, it gives CASSLDRESGYTF.

There are many counts of this clonotype. One end of the junction is discordant with germline, which a read error may explain. The J gene is TRBJ1-1, the V gene TRBV5-1, with 7 bases matching TRBD1. Germline values: CDR1 SGHRS, CDR2 YFSETQ. This CDR3 region has 16 residues. This CDR3 reads CASSLAISDLGQELLF. As DNA, the CDR3 is TGCGCCAGCAGCTTGGCGATAAGTGACCTCGGACAGGAGCTCCTCTTT.

This clonotype appeared many times. The J gene is TRBJ1-6, the V gene TRBV11-2, with a possible D match to TRBD1 (5 bases). Looked up from germline, CDR1 is SGHAT and CDR2 is FQNNGV. Trimming pared 4 bases from V and 10 bases from J, leaving 20 bases between. The CDR3 has 16 residues. In DNA, the CDR3 is TGTGCCAGCAGCTGGGGTCGGGGGGAACGCGGCTCACCCCTCCACTTT. Its translation: CASSWGRGERGSPLHF.

The chain carries TRBV5-1 and TRBJ2-1, with unresolved D. Germline V gene lookup returns CDR1 SGHRS and CDR2 YFSETQ. Trimming took off 0 bases at V and 7 bases at J, with 11 bases between the two ends. The CDR3 spans 14 residues. As DNA, the CDR3 is TGCGCCAGCAGCTTGGGCAACCTTGGTAATGAGCAGTTCTTC. It translates to CASSLGNLGNEQFF.

This clonotype came up many times. J is TRBJ1-1 and V is TRBV28, with 9 positions matching TRBD1. Germline CDR1 and CDR2: MDHEN and SYDVKM. The CDR3 is made up of 15 amino acids. Unmatched junction bases numbered 6, after V lost 6 bases and J lost 1 base. This CDR3 reads CASSTGGAENTEAFF. CDR3 nucleotides: TGTGCCAGCAGCACAGGGGGCGCCGAGAACACTGAAGCTTTCTTT.

In its sample, this clonotype was seen many times. The chain couples TRBV4-3 to TRBJ1-3; D unresolved. Trimming removed 4 bases at V and 2 bases at J, with 12 bases between. Germline CDR1 and CDR2: LGHNA and YSLEER. The length of the CDR3 is 15 residues. DNA of the CDR3: TGCGCCAGCAGCCCCAGAGGAGGGCCTGGAAACACCATATATTTT. This gives the protein CASSPRGGPGNTIYF.